Described below is a single T cell receptor beta chain sequence and its context. Its antigen specificity is not known. The sample holds no much larger clone one base away, and base qualities are not on file. Library prep was done by the immunoSEQ multiplex PCR assay. This immuneACCESS table, as held by TCRdb, lists in-frame sequences with V and J called but not all clones. Of the missing ones, under half trace to an unresolved V gene in checked studies; the others have no known cause. The sample profile shows about 150,000 clones; more than 85% of them were found once. The ten biggest clones cover around 2.5% of the sample. The entry originates in a study of control samples from healthy donors and cancer patients (dated by TCRdb to about 2020). CDR1 and CDR2, looked up from the germline V gene, are SGHRS and YFSETQ. Trimming at the junction amounts to 0 bases on V and 0 bases on J, and the germline ends lie 10 bases apart. The CDR3 numbers 16 residues from cysteine through phenylalanine. Only the CDR3 region is kept as DNA, spanning 48 bases read in frame from base 1.

The chain uses TRBV5-1 and TRBJ2-1; the D segment cannot be called with confidence. The clonotype originates from a man aged 45-60 years in good health. The sequencing sample was made of blood. The CDR3 has the sequence CASSLGGTSSYNEQFF. The nucleotides are TGCGCCAGCAGCTTGGGCGGTACGTCCTCCTACAATGAGCAGTTCTTC.